A single sample gave rise to the 21 T cell receptor beta chains below, sequenced in a study of memory CD4+ T cells and cytomegalovirus serostatus. The sort gate was single viable CD3+CD4+CD8-CD45RO+ cells for memory CD4+ T cells. The method was immunoSEQ multiplex PCR; TCRdb's version includes in-frame clones alone and lacks a portion of them. This table holds around 60,000 clones, approximately 77% found once. The specimen was memory CD4+ T cells from blood. The receptor set was obtained from an adult in good health and CMV-seronegative.

This chain uses TRBV27 with TRBJ2-7, with D unclear. The V gene lost 7 bases and the J gene lost 1 base, with 17 bases spanning the gap. Germline lookup yields CDR1 MNHEY and CDR2 SMNVEV (reference sequence). CDR3 size: 15 residues. Written as DNA, the CDR3 is TGTGCCAGCAAATTCCTCGCAGGCCCTTCCTACGAGCAGTACTTC. Translating gives CASKFLAGPSYEQYF.

This clone was counted once. The V gene is TRBV11-2, the J gene TRBJ2-7, with 8 bases lining up with TRBD1. Trimming at V came to 5 bases and at J to 5 bases, leaving 11 bases not matched to a gene. This CDR3 spans 15 amino acids. In germline, CDR1 is SGHAT, CDR2 FQNNGV. The DNA for the CDR3 is TGTGCCAGCAGCCCTTCCCGGACAGGGAGGCACGAGCAGTACTTC. It translates to CASSPSRTGRHEQYF.

This clone came up once. The chain is built from TRBV7-9 and TRBJ2-1, with no clear D. With 0 bases removed from V and 0 bases from J, the gap between germline ends came to 12 bases. The CDR3 spans 17 residues. The V gene's germline CDR1 is SEHNR and CDR2 FQNEAQ (reference sequence). Written as DNA, the CDR3 is TGTGCCAGCAGCTTAGCGAGATCGCGGAGCTCCTACAATGAGCAGTTCTTC. Translation: CASSLARSRSSYNEQFF.

The rearrangement uses TRBV7-2 and TRBJ2-1; no clear D gene. The V gene's germline CDR1 is SGHTA and CDR2 FQGNSA. The CDR3 spans 13 residues. Trimming removed 3 bases at V and 4 bases at J, with 7 bases between. This chain's CDR3 is CASSFGRYNEQFF. The CDR3 region has the DNA TGTGCCAGCAGCTTTGGACGTTACAATGAGCAGTTCTTC.

The CDR3 coding sequence is TGTGCCAGCTCACGCGCGGGGACTAGCGGGAATTTAAGGTACAATGAGCAGTTCTTC. This sequence encodes CASSRAGTSGNLRYNEQFF. This rearrangement joins TRBV18 to TRBJ2-1, with 13 positions matching TRBD2. The CDR3 is 19 residues long. The germline V gene encodes CDR1 KGHSH and CDR2 LQKENI. V dropped 4 bases and J dropped 4; count of bases not matched to a gene: 13.

The chain couples TRBV29-1 to TRBJ2-7; 10 bases map to TRBD1. Trimming cost V 4 bases and J 2 bases; bases outside gene matches: 8. The CDR3 consists of 15 residues. CDR1 is SQVTM and CDR2 is ANQGSEA in the germline V gene. The CDR3 sequence is CSVGTPGQGTYEQYF. CDR3 coding DNA: TGCAGCGTTGGGACTCCGGGACAGGGGACCTACGAGCAGTACTTC.

This clone was detected a few times. The CDR3 spells CASIEDRNTEAFF. CDR3 coding DNA: TGTGCCAGTATTGAGGACAGGAACACTGAAGCTTTCTTT. V is TRBV6-5 and J is TRBJ1-1, with D perhaps matching TRBD1 (6 bases). V was cut by 9 bases and J by 1 base, with 12 bases left in between. The CDR3 runs 13 residues. Germline V lookup: CDR1 MNHEY, CDR2 SVGAGI.

The J gene is TRBJ2-7, the V gene TRBV9; the D gene could be TRBD1 or TRBD2 (5 bases each). CDR1 and CDR2 from the germline V gene are SGDLS and YYNGEE. Trimming removed 4 bases at V and 0 bases at J, with 14 bases between. This CDR3 region has 15 residues. Written as DNA, the CDR3 is TGTGCCAGCAGCCCCAGGGACCGGAGCTCCTACGAGCAGTACTTC. Translating gives CASSPRDRSSYEQYF.

This clone was detected a few times. The chain uses TRBV19 and TRBJ1-2, with 9 bases identical to TRBD1. This CDR3 is built from 15 residues. V shed 6 bases and J 6 bases; nucleotides not matched to a gene: 11. Germline lookup yields CDR1 LNHDA and CDR2 SQIVND (reference sequence). CDR3 sequence reads: CASSNLQDRGHGYTF. As DNA, the CDR3 is TGTGCCAGTAGCAATCTACAGGACAGGGGCCATGGCTACACCTTC.

The chain uses TRBV19 and TRBJ1-4, with D possibly TRBD1 on 6 matching bases. CDR1 and CDR2 (germline): LNHDA, SQIVND (reference sequence). The CDR3 length is 14 residues. Trimming removed 6 bases at V and 8 bases at J, with 16 bases between. The CDR3 coding sequence is TGTGCCAGTAGAAACAGGGATAAATTCGAAAAACTGTTTTTT. It translates to CASRNRDKFEKLFF.

This chain links TRBV4-3 with TRBJ1-4, with D possibly matching TRBD1 (5 bases). Germline CDR1 LGHNA, CDR2 YSLEER. Trimming pared 6 bases from V and 2 bases from J, leaving 10 bases between. This CDR3 spans 14 amino acids. This CDR3 reads CASREGVTNEKLFF. CDR3 DNA sequence: TGCGCCAGCAGGGAAGGGGTGACTAATGAAAAACTGTTTTTT.

The chain couples TRBV7-8 to TRBJ1-2, with 7 nucleotides matching TRBD1. The V and J ends lost 4 bases and 8 bases, in that order; junction bases with no gene match: 13. From germline, CDR1 is SGHVS and CDR2 FQNEAQ. This CDR3 is built from 15 residues. DNA for the CDR3: TGTGCCAGCAGCTCCGGACAGGCCGAAACGAGAGGCTACACCTTC. This gives the protein CASSSGQAETRGYTF. Using reference TRBV7-8 and TRBJ1-2 for the parts outside the CDR3, the full variable domain is GAGVSQSPRYKVAKRGQDVALRCDPISGHVSLFWYQQALGQGPEFLTYFQNEAQLDKSGLPSDRFFAERPEGSVSTLKIQRTQQEDSAVYLCASSSGQAETRGYTFGSGTRLTVV.

The V call is TRBV19, the J call TRBJ1-5, with 8 bases lining up with TRBD1. Germline lookup yields CDR1 LNHDA and CDR2 SQIVND (reference sequence). With V trimmed by 5 bases and J by 0 bases, 9 bases remained unmatched. CDR3 length equals 17 residues. In nucleotides, the CDR3 is TGTGCCAGTAGTCCCCTCGACAGGGGATATAGCAATCAGCCCCAGCATTTT. Encoded protein: CASSPLDRGYSNQPQHF.

This clone was recorded once. The chain combines TRBV28 with TRBJ1-1; weak D call: TRBD1 (6 bases). The V end lost 5 bases, the J end lost 5 bases, and 15 bases lay between the germline ends. CDR3 length equals 14 residues. The germline V gene encodes CDR1 MDHEN and CDR2 SYDVKM. The CDR3: CASSLTGELTEAFF. The CDR3 DNA sequence: TGTGCCAGCAGTCTGACAGGTGAATTGACTGAAGCTTTCTTT.

The chain links TRBV6-6 to TRBJ1-4; 9 bases are shared with TRBD1. The CDR3 length is 12 residues. From germline, CDR1 is MNHNY and CDR2 SVGAGI (reference sequence). Trimming cost V 4 bases and J 11 bases; bases outside gene matches: 2. The CDR3: CASSLQGAKLFF. CDR3 in DNA: TGTGCCAGCAGTTTACAGGGGGCGAAACTGTTTTTT.

V gene TRBV5-1 combines with J gene TRBJ2-7; 8 positions match TRBD1. The trim removed 2 bases at V and 4 bases at J, leaving 5 bases unmatched. The CDR3 extends over 14 amino acids. Germline-derived CDR1 and CDR2 are SGHRS and YFSETQ. As DNA, the CDR3 is TGCGCCAGCAGCTTACAGGGGGTCCGGTACGAGCAGTACTTC. Encoded protein: CASSLQGVRYEQYF.

This clone was counted only a few times. The chain uses TRBV6-6 and TRBJ2-5, with 8 bases aligning to TRBD1. Germline trimming cut 5 bases from V and 3 bases from J; bases unmatched to any gene: 8. Germline lookup yields CDR1 MNHNY and CDR2 SVGAGI (reference sequence). The CDR3 consists of 15 residues. CDR3 protein: CASSGLQGEEETQYF. CDR3 sequence (DNA): TGTGCCAGCAGTGGATTACAGGGGGAGGAAGAGACCCAGTACTTC.

The sample holds a few counts of this clone. The V call is TRBV5-1, the J call TRBJ2-1, with 11 positions matching TRBD2. V was pared by 4 bases and J by 1 base, with 7 bases of the junction left unmatched. This CDR3 is 17 amino acids long. CDR1 and CDR2 from the germline V gene are SGHRS and YFSETQ. The CDR3 spells CASSPSSGGTSYNEQFF. For the CDR3, the DNA is TGCGCCAGCAGCCCGTCTAGCGGGGGGACTTCCTACAATGAGCAGTTCTTC.

V and J are TRBV7-8 and TRBJ1-3, with unresolved D. The CDR3 is 13 amino acids. The germline CDR1 and CDR2 sequences are SGHVS and FQNEAQ. Between the trimmed V and J ends, which lost 2 bases and 0 bases, there was a span of 2 bases. The CDR3 bases are TGTGCCAGCAGCTTATCCTCTGGAAACACCATATATTTT. It translates to CASSLSSGNTIYF.

V and J are TRBV28 and TRBJ2-5; D is perhaps TRBD2 (7 bases). Trimming took off 5 bases at V and 1 base at J, with 20 bases between the two ends. The CDR3 extends over 17 amino acids. Germline V CDR1 and CDR2: MDHEN, SYDVKM. The CDR3 DNA is TGTGCCAGCAGTGGGAGGGGGGCGAAGGTAGGCCAAGAGACCCAGTACTTC. This sequence encodes CASSGRGAKVGQETQYF.

This rearrangement joins TRBV29-1 to TRBJ1-2, with TRBD1 as a possible D gene (5 bases). V was trimmed by 5 bases and J by 8 bases, leaving 18 bases between them. From germline, CDR1 is SQVTM and CDR2 ANQGSEA. The CDR3 runs 13 residues. CDR3 sequence reads: CSVSGTQRGGYTF. The CDR3 DNA sequence: TGCAGCGTTTCCGGGACCCAGCGGGGGGGCTACACCTTC.